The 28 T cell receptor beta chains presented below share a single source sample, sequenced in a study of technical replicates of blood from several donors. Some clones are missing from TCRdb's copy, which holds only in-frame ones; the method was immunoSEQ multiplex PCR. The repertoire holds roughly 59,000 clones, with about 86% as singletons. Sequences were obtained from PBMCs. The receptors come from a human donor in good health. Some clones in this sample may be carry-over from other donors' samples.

DNA for the CDR3: TGTGCCAGCACTCAGGACAGGGGTGGCCAGCCCCAGCATTTT. The encoded protein is CASTQDRGGQPQHF. The chain combines TRBV6-5 with TRBJ1-5; 9 bases are shared with TRBD1. Germline V gives CDR1 MNHEY, CDR2 SVGAGI. V lost 7 bases and J lost 7; bases outside the gene matches: 8. The CDR3 extends over 14 amino acids.

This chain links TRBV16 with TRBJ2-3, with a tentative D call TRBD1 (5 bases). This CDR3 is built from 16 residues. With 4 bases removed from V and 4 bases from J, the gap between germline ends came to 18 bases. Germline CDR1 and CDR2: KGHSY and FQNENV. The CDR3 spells CASSLARQGSSDTQYF. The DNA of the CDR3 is TGTGCCAGCAGCCTCGCTCGGCAGGGATCGTCAGATACGCAGTATTTT.

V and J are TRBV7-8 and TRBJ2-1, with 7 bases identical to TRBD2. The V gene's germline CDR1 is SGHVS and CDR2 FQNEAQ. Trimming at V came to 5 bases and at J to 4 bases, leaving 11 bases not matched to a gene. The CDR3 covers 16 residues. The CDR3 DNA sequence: TGTGCCAGCAGCCCTGTCCTGGCGGGAGTGTACAATGAGCAGTTCTTC. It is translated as CASSPVLAGVYNEQFF.

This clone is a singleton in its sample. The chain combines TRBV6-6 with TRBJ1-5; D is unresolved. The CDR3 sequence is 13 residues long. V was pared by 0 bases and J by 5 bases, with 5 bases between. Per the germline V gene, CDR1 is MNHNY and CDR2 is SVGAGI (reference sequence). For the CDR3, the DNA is TGTGCCAGCAGTTACTCCTTAGATCAGCCCCAGCATTTT. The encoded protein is CASSYSLDQPQHF.

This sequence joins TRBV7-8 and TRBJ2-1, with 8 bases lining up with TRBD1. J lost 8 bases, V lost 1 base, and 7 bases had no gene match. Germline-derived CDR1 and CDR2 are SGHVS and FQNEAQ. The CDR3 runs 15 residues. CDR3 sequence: CASSLGTGFVYEQFF. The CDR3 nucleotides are TGTGCCAGCAGCTTAGGGACAGGGTTCGTTTATGAGCAGTTCTTC.

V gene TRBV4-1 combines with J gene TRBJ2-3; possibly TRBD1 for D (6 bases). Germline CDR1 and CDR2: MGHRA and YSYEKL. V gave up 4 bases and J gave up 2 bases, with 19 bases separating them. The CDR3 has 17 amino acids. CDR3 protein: CASSPQGRASFTDTQYF. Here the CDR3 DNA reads TGCGCCAGCAGCCCACAGGGTAGAGCCTCCTTCACAGATACGCAGTATTTT.

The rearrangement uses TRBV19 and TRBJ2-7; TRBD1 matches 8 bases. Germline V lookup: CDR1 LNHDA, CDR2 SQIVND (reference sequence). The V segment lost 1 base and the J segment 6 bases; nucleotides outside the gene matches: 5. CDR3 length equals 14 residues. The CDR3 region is CASSIALQGGEQYF. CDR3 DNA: TGTGCCAGTAGTATAGCGTTACAGGGGGGCGAGCAGTACTTC.

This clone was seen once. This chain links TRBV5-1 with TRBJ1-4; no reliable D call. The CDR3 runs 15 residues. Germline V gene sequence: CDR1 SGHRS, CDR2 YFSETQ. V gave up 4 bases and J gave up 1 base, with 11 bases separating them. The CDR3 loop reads CASSAWTETNEKLFF. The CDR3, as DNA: TGCGCCAGCAGCGCTTGGACTGAAACTAATGAAAAACTGTTTTTT.

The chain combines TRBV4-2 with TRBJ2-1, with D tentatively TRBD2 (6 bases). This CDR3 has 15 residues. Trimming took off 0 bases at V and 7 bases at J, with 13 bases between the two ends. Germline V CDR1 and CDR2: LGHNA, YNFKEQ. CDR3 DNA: TGTGCCAGCAGCCAAGAGGGGGGACTGAGGAATGAGCAGTTCTTC. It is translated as CASSQEGGLRNEQFF.

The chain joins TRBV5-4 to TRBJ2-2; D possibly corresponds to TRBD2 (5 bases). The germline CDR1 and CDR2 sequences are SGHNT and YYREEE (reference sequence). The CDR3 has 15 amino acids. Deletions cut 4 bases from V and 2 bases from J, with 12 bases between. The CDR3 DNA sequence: TGTGCCAGCAGCCCCGCAACGGGAAACACCGGGGAGCTGTTTTTT. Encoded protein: CASSPATGNTGELFF.

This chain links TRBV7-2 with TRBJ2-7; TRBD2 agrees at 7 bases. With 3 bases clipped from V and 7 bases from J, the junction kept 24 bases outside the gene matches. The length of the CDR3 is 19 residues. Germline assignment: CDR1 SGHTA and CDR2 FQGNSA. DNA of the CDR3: TGTGCCAGCAGCTTGGTTGGGGGTGGTCGCGGGAGTGGTTCGGCGGAGCAGTACTTC. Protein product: CASSLVGGGRGSGSAEQYF.

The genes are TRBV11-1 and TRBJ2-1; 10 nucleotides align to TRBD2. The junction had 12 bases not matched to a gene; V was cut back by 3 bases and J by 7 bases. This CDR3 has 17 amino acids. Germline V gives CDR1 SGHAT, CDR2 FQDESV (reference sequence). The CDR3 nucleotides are TGTGCCAGCAGCTTTTACTTTGCTAGCGGGAGAACTAATGAGCAGTTCTTC. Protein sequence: CASSFYFASGRTNEQFF.

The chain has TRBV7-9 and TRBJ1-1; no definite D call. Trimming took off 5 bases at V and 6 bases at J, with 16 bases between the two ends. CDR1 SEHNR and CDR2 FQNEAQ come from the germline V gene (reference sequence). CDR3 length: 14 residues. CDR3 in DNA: TGTGCCAGCAGCCAGATGGGAGGAAACGCTGAAGCTTTCTTT. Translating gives CASSQMGGNAEAFF.

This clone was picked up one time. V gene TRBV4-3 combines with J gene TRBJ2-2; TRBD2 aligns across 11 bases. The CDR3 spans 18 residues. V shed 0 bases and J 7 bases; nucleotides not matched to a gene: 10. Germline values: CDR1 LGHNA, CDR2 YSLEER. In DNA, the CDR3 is TGCGCCAGCAGCCAAGACCTAGCGGGGGGACCATTTTTCGGGGAGCTGTTTTTT. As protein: CASSQDLAGGPFFGELFF.

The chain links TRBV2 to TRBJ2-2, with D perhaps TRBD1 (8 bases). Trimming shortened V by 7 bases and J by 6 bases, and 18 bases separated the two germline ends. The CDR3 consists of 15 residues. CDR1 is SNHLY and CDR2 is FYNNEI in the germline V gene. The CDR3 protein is CASTQGAGEAGELFF. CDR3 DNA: TGTGCCAGCACCCAGGGGGCGGGAGAAGCCGGGGAGCTGTTTTTT.

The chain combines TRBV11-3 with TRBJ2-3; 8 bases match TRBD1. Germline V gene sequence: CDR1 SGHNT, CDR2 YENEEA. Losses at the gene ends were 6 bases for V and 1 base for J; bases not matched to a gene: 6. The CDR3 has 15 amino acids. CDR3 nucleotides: TGTGCCAGCAGTTCAACAGGGGGAGGCACAGATACGCAGTATTTT. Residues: CASSSTGGGTDTQYF.

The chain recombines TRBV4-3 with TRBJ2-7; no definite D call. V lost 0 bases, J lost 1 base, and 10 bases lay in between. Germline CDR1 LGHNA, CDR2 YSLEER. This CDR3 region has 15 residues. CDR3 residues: CASSQDRRQSYEQYF. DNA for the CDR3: TGCGCCAGCAGCCAAGATCGGCGGCAGTCCTACGAGCAGTACTTC.

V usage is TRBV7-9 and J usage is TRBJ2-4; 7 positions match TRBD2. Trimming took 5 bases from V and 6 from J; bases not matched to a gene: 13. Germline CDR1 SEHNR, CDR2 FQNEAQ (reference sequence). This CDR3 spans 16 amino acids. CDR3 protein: CASSHPNSGRGNIQYF. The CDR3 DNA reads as TGTGCCAGCAGCCACCCAAATAGCGGGCGGGGAAACATTCAGTACTTC. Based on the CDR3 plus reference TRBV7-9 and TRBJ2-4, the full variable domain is DTGVSQNPRHKITKRGQNVTFRCDPISEHNRLYWYRQTLGQGPEFLTYFQNEAQLEKSRLLSDRFSAERPKGSFSTLEIQRTEQGDSAMYLCASSHPNSGRGNIQYFGAGTRLSVL.

The DNA for the CDR3 is TGTGCCAGCAGCCGACTAGCGGGGTTGCAGTATTTT. Amino acid sequence: CASSRLAGLQYF. The chain combines TRBV9 with TRBJ2-3; 11 nucleotides align to TRBD2. The germline V gene encodes CDR1 SGDLS and CDR2 YYNGEE. The length of the CDR3 is 12 residues. Trimming took 4 bases from V and 11 from J; bases not matched to a gene: 3.

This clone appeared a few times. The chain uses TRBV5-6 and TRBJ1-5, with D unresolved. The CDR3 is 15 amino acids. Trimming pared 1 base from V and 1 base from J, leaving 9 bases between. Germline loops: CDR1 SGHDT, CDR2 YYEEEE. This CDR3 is CASSLRQTSNQPQHF. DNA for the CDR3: TGTGCCAGCAGCTTGCGGCAGACAAGCAATCAGCCCCAGCATTTT. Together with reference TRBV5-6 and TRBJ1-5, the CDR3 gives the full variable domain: DAGVTQSPTHLIKTRGQQVTLRCSPKSGHDTVSWYQQALGQGPQFIFQYYEEEERQRGNFPDRFSGHQFPNYSSELNVNALLLGDSALYLCASSLRQTSNQPQHFGDGTRLSIL.

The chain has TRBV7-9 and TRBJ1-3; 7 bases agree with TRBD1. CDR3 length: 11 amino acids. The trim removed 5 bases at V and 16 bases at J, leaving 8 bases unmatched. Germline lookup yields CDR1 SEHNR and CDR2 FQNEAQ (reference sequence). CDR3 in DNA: TGTGCCAGCAGCACCTCGGACAGGTCGTATTTT. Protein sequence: CASSTSDRSYF.

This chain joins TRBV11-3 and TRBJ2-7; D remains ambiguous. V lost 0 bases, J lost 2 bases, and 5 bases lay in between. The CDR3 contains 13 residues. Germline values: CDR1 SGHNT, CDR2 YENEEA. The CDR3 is CASSLDPTYEQYF. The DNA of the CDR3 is TGTGCCAGCAGCTTAGATCCTACCTACGAGCAGTACTTC.

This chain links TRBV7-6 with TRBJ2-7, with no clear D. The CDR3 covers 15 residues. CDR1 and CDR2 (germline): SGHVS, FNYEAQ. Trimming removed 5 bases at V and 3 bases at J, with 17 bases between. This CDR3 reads CASSPLPGLNYEQYF. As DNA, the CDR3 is TGTGCCAGCAGCCCCCTACCGGGTCTTAACTACGAGCAGTACTTC.

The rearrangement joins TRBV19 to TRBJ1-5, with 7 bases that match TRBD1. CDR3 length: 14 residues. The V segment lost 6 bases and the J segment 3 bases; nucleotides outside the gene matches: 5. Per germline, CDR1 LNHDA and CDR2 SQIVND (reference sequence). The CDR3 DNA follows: TGTGCCAGTAGGGAGGGGGCAAACAATCAGCCCCAGCATTTT. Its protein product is CASREGANNQPQHF.

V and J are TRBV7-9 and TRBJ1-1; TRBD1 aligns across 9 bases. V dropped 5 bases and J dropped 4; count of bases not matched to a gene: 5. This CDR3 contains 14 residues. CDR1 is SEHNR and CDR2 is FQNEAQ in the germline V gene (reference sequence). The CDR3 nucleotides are TGTGCCAGCAGCACCGGGACAGGGCTCACTGAAGCTTTCTTT. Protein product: CASSTGTGLTEAFF.

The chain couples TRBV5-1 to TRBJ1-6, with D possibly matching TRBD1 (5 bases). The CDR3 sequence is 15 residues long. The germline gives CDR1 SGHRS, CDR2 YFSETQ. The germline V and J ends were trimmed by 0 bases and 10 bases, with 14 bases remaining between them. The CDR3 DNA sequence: TGCGCCAGCAGCTTGGCCGGGGGGGAGCGATCACCCCTCCACTTT. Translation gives CASSLAGGERSPLHF.

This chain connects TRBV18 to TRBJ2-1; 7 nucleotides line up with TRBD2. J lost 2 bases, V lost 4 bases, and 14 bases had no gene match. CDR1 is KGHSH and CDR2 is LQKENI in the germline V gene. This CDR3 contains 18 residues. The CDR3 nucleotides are TGTGCCAGCTCACAACAAGCCCAGAGCGGGGTCACCTACAATGAGCAGTTCTTC. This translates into CASSQQAQSGVTYNEQFF.

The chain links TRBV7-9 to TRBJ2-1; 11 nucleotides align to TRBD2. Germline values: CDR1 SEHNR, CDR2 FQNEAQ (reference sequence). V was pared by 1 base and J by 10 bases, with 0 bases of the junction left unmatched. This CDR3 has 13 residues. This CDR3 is CASSLGLAGEQFF. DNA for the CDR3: TGTGCCAGCAGCTTAGGACTAGCGGGGGAGCAGTTCTTC.